Below, 17 T cell receptor beta chains from the same sample are listed, as sequenced in a study of early T cells in non-severe SARS-CoV-2 infection. A single record per CDR3 protein comes from TCRdb applying MiXCR to the 5' RACE reads. The top ten hold about 7% of the sample, which has under 85,000 distinct CDR3 sequences, approximately 5% seen once. This specimen consisted of whole blood, obtained at baseline. The receptors come from an adult who was a healthcare worker with PCR-confirmed SARS-CoV-2 infection or an uninfected control (not recorded which).

As concerns this clonotype: At one end the junction does not follow the germline gene, possibly because of a read error. The chain is built from TRBV12-3 or TRBV12-4 and TRBJ2-7, with a tentative D call TRBD1 (5 bases). This CDR3 has 14 amino acids. The CDR3 DNA follows: TGTGCCAGCAGCCTTAAGGGGCCAAGCTACGAGCAGAACTTC. This encodes CASSLKGPSYEQNF.

There are many counts of this clonotype. The V call is TRBV12-3 or TRBV12-4, the J call TRBJ2-7; a possible D gene is TRBD1 (5 bases). Deletions cut 1 base from V and 5 bases from J, with 6 bases between. The length of the CDR3 is 12 residues. The CDR3 loop is CASSLVGDEQYF. DNA of the CDR3: TGTGCCAGCAGTTTAGTAGGGGACGAGCAGTACTTC.

The V and J genes are TRBV24-1 and TRBJ2-1; unclear D gene. Trimming took 3 bases from V and 9 from J, leaving 17 bases between them. Germline-derived CDR1 and CDR2 are KGHDR and SFDVKD. This CDR3 region has 15 residues. CDR3 region: CATSDLDGSLREQFF. CDR3 coding DNA: TGTGCCACCAGTGATCTGGACGGATCGCTCCGTGAGCAGTTCTTC.

A few counts support this clonotype. V is TRBV7-9 and J is TRBJ1-1, with D perhaps matching TRBD1 (5 bases). Looked up from germline, CDR1 is SEHNR and CDR2 is FQNEAQ (reference sequence). This CDR3 spans 12 amino acids. V gave up 5 bases and J gave up 7 bases, with 11 bases separating them. CDR3 sequence (DNA): TGTGCCAGCAGCCCCGGGACGCGTGAAGCTTTCTTT. As protein: CASSPGTREAFF.

This clonotype came up a few times. The rearrangement joins TRBV6-1 to TRBJ2-1, with D possibly being TRBD2 (5 bases). Germline CDR1 MNHNS, CDR2 SASEGT. With 6 bases removed from V and 6 bases from J, the gap between germline ends came to 12 bases. CDR3 length: 13 residues. CDR3 DNA sequence: TGTGCCAGCAGGGCCTTTACTAGCAATGAGCAGTTCTTC. The encoded protein is CASRAFTSNEQFF.

V is TRBV6-5 and J is TRBJ1-6, with 11 bases fitting TRBD1. In germline, CDR1 is MNHEY, CDR2 SVGAGI. V shed 5 bases and J 9 bases; nucleotides not matched to a gene: 6. The length of the CDR3 is 15 residues. CDR3 coding DNA: TGTGCCAGCAGTACGGACAGGGGGCGTAGTTCACCCCTCCACTTT. It codes for CASSTDRGRSSPLHF.

This chain connects TRBV20-1 to TRBJ1-1; D unresolved. V was clipped by 6 bases and J by 1 base, with 9 bases between them. CDR3 length equals 12 residues. CDR1 is DFQATT, CDR2 SNEGSKA, per germline (reference sequence). CDR3 coding DNA: TGCAGTGCGAGGACCACGAACACTGAAGCTTTCTTT. Protein product: CSARTTNTEAFF.

Many counts were recorded for this clonotype. The V call is TRBV7-9, the J call TRBJ1-1; 7 bases are shared with TRBD1. CDR3 size: 13 residues. The germline CDR1 and CDR2 sequences are SEHNR and FQNEAQ (reference sequence). J gave up 6 bases and V 11 bases, and 12 bases lay outside the gene matches. The CDR3 loop reads CAVTPGQPAEAFF. The CDR3 bases are TGTGCCGTAACGCCGGGACAGCCAGCTGAAGCTTTCTTT. Using reference TRBV7-9 and TRBJ1-1 for the parts outside the CDR3, the full variable domain is DTGVSQNPRHKITKRGQNVTFRCDPISEHNRLYWYRQTLGQGPEFLTYFQNEAQLEKSRLLSDRFSAERPKGSFSTLEIQRTEQGDSAMYLCAVTPGQPAEAFFGQGTRLTVV.

This clonotype came up many times. The chain recombines TRBV15 with TRBJ2-7; D is perhaps TRBD1 (6 bases). CDR3 length equals 16 residues. The germline V gene has CDR1 LNHNV and CDR2 YYDKDF (reference sequence). Trimming removed 2 bases at V and 6 bases at J, with 20 bases between. DNA for the CDR3: TGTGCCACCAGCAGAACCCGGGACACGCCTTTTATCGAGCAGTACTTC. It yields the protein CATSRTRDTPFIEQYF.

Only a few counts were recorded for this clonotype. This sequence joins TRBV30 and TRBJ1-6; 9 positions agree with TRBD1. This CDR3 spans 14 amino acids. J lost 9 bases, V lost 5 bases, and 8 bases had no gene match. CDR1 is GTSNPN and CDR2 is SVGIG in the germline V gene (reference sequence). The CDR3 nucleotides read TGTGCCTGGGGAGGGAGGACAGGGGTTTCACCCCTCCACTTT. Its translation: CAWGGRTGVSPLHF.

This clonotype has ten or more counts. The rearrangement links TRBV19 to TRBJ1-4; D is possibly TRBD1 (6 bases). Deletions cut 7 bases from V and 3 bases from J, with 15 bases between. The length of the CDR3 is 15 residues. Germline CDR1 and CDR2: LNHDA and SQIVND (reference sequence). CDR3: CASTVSDRPNEKLFF. CDR3 nucleotides: TGTGCCAGTACTGTGTCGGACAGACCTAATGAAAAACTGTTTTTT.

The rearrangement uses TRBV7-9 and TRBJ2-3; perhaps TRBD2 as D (5 bases). The CDR3 has 13 amino acids. Germline V CDR1 and CDR2: SEHNR, FQNEAQ (reference sequence). Between the trimmed V and J ends, which lost 3 bases and 5 bases, there was a span of 9 bases. In nucleotides, the CDR3 is TGTGCCAGCAGCTTGGCCAGCGGAGATACGCAGTATTTT. Its translation is CASSLASGDTQYF.

This clonotype is termed medium-sized. This rearrangement joins TRBV7-6 to TRBJ2-1, with unresolved D. The CDR3 totals 11 residues. Germline loops: CDR1 SGHVS, CDR2 FNYEAQ. Trimming stripped 1 base from V and 7 bases from J, with 2 bases between. The CDR3 DNA reads TGTGCCAGCAGCTTAGTTAATGAGCAGTTCTTC. Translating it yields CASSLVNEQFF.

This clonotype has at least ten counts. The chain joins TRBV28 to TRBJ2-5, with D possibly matching TRBD2 (6 bases). CDR3 size: 16 residues. Germline V lookup: CDR1 MDHEN, CDR2 SYDVKM. Trimming pared 6 bases from V and 4 bases from J, leaving 21 bases between. In DNA form, the CDR3 reads TGTGCCAGCAGGTCACGTCGGCGGGGCACGAGAGAGACCCAGTACTTC. This sequence encodes CASRSRRRGTRETQYF.

This clonotype has only a few counts. The rearrangement uses TRBV12-3 or TRBV12-4 and TRBJ1-2; D remains ambiguous. This CDR3 has 14 residues. The V gene lost 6 bases and the J gene lost 3 bases, with 14 bases spanning the gap. The CDR3 DNA sequence: TGTGCCAGCAGCACCACTAATTCCTACTATGGCTACACCTTC. Translation gives CASSTTNSYYGYTF.

Of note for this clonotype: Its ends do not fully match the called genes, so a read error is possible. The V call is TRBV6-1, the J call TRBJ2-2; TRBD2 agrees at 12 bases. CDR1 and CDR2 (germline): MNHNS, SASEGT. The CDR3 contains 15 residues. CDR3 loop: CATSQASGRAGELFF. CDR3 DNA sequence: TGTGCCACCAGTCAAGCTAGCGGGAGGGCCGGGGAGCTGTTTTTT.

This clonotype appeared many times. The genes are TRBV2 and TRBJ1-4; D is ambiguous. The V gene lost 0 bases and the J gene lost 6 bases, with 14 bases spanning the gap. The CDR3 is 16 amino acids. Germline values: CDR1 SNHLY, CDR2 FYNNEI. CDR3 in DNA: TGTGCCAGCAGTGAAGCGCAGGATATTAGACATGAAAAACTGTTTTTT. Translated, it gives CASSEAQDIRHEKLFF.